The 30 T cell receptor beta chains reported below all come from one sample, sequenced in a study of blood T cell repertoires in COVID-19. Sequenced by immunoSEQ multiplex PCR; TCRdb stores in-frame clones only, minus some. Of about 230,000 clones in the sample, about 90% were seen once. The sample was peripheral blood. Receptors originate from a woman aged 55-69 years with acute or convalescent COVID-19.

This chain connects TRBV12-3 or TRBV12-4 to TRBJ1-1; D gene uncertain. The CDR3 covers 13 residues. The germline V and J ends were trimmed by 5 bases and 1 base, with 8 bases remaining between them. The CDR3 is CASSQQWNTEAFF. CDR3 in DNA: TGTGCCAGCAGTCAACAGTGGAACACTGAAGCTTTCTTT.

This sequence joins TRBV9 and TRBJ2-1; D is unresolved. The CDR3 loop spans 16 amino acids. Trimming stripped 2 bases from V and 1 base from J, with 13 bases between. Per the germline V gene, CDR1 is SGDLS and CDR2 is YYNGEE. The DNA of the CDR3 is TGTGCCAGCAGCGTCAGGCTGAGCACGTCCTACAATGAGCAGTTCTTC. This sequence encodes CASSVRLSTSYNEQFF.

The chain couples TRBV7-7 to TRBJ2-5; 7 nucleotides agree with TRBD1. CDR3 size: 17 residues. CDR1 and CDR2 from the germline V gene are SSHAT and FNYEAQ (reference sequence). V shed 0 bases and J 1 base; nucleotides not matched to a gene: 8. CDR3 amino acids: CASSLARGTASQETQYF. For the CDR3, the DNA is TGTGCCAGCAGCTTAGCACGTGGGACAGCCTCCCAAGAGACCCAGTACTTC.

The CDR3 DNA reads as TGTGCCAGCAGCTTGAGGGGGCGGCAAACTGAAGCTTTCTTT. It translates to CASSLRGRQTEAFF. V usage is TRBV5-8 and J usage is TRBJ1-1; 7 bases are shared with TRBD1. The CDR3 totals 14 residues. With V trimmed by 1 base and J by 5 bases, 5 bases remained unmatched. The germline CDR1 and CDR2 sequences are SGHTS and YDEGEE. The whole variable domain, filled in from reference TRBV5-8 and TRBJ1-1, reads EAGVTQSPTHLIKTRGQQATLRCSPISGHTSVYWYQQALGLGLQFLLWYDEGEERNRGNFPPRFSGRQFPNYSSELNVNALELEDSALYLCASSLRGRQTEAFFGQGTRLTVV.

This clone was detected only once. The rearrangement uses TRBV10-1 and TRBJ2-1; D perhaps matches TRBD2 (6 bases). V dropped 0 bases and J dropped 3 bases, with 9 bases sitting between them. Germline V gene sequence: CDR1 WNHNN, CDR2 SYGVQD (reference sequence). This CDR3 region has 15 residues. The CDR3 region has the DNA TGCGCCAGCAGTGAGTCTAATAGCGGCTACAATGAGCAGTTCTTC. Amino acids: CASSESNSGYNEQFF.

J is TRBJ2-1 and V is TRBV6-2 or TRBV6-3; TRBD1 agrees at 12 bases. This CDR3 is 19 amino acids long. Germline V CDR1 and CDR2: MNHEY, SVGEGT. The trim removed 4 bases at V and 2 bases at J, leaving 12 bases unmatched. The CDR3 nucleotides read TGTGCCAGCAGTTGGGACAGGGGGCGAGCGGGGTCCGCCTACAATGAGCAGTTCTTC. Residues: CASSWDRGRAGSAYNEQFF.

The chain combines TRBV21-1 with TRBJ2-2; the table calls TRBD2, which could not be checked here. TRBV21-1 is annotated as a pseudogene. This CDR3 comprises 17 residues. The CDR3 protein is CASNGTSGRVNTGELFF. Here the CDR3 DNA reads TGTGCCAGCAACGGGACTAGCGGGAGGGTGAACACCGGGGAGCTGTTTTTT.

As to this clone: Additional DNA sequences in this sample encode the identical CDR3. As DNA, the CDR3 is TGTGCCAGCAGCCCGGGAACCACCTATAATTCACCCCTCCACTTT. It yields the protein CASSPGTTYNSPLHF. The chain couples TRBV28 to TRBJ1-6; D gene unclear. This CDR3 comprises 15 residues. Germline CDR1 and CDR2: MDHEN and SYDVKM. The V end was cut by 6 bases, the J end by 2 bases, with 11 bases between.

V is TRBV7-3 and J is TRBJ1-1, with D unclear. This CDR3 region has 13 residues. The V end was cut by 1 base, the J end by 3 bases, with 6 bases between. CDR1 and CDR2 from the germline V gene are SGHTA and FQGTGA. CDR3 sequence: CASSLMRHTEAFF. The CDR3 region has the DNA TGTGCCAGCAGCTTAATGCGGCACACTGAAGCTTTCTTT.

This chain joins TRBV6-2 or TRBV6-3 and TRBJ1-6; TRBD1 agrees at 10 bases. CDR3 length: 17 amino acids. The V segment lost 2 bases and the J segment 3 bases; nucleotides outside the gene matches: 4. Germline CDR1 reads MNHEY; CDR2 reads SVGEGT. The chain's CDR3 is CASSYRTGGNYNSPLHF. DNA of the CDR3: TGTGCCAGCAGTTACCGGACAGGGGGGAACTATAATTCACCCCTCCACTTT.

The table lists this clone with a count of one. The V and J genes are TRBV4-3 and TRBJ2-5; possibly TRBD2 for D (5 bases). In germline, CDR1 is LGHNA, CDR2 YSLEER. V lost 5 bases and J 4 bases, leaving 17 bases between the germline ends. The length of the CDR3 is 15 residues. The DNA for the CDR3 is TGCGCCAGCAGCTCTGTGCCGGGGTGGGGAGAGACCCAGTACTTC. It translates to CASSSVPGWGETQYF.

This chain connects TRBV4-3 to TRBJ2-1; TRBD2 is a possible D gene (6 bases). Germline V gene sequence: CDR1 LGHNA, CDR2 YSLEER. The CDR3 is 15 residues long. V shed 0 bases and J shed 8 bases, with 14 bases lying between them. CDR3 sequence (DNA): TGCGCCAGCAGCCAAGATGGGGGGTCGCGCTATGAGCAGTTCTTC. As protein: CASSQDGGSRYEQFF.

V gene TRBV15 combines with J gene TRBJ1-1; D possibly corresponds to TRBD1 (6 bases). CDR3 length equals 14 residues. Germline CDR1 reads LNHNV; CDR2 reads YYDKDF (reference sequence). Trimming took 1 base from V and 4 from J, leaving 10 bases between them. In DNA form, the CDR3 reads TGTGCCACCAGCAGAGGTCAGGGGTTCACTGAAGCTTTCTTT. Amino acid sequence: CATSRGQGFTEAFF.

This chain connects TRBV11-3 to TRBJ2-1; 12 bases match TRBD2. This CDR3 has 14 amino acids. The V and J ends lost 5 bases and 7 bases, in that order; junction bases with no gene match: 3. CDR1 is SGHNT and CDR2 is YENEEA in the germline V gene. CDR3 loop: CASSRTSGDNEQFF. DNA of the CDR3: TGTGCCAGCAGCCGGACTAGCGGGGATAATGAGCAGTTCTTC. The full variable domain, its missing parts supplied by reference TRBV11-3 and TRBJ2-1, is EAGVVQSPRYKIIEKKQPVAFWCNPISGHNTLYWYLQNLGQGPELLIRYENEEAVDDSQLPKDRFSAERLKGVDSTLKIQPAELGDSAVYLCASSRTSGDNEQFFGPGTRLTVL.

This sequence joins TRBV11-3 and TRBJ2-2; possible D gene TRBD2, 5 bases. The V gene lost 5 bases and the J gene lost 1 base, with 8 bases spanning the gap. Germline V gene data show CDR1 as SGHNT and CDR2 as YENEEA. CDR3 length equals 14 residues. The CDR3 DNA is TGTGCCAGCAGCATAGGAGGGAACACCGGGGAGCTGTTTTTT. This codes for CASSIGGNTGELFF.

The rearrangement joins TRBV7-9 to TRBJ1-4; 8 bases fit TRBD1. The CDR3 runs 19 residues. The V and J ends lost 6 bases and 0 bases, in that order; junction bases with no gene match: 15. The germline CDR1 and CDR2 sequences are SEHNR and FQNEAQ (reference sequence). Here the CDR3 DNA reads TGTGCCAGCAGGGGTTATGGGTCAACACAGGGGGCAACTAATGAAAAACTGTTTTTT. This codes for CASRGYGSTQGATNEKLFF.

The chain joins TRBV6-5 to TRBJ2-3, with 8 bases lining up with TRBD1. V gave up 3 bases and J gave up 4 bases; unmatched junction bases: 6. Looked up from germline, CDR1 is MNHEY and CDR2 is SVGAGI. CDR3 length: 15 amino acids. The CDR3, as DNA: TGTGCCAGCAGTTATAGGCAGGGGGCCGCAGATACGCAGTATTTT. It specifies CASSYRQGAADTQYF.

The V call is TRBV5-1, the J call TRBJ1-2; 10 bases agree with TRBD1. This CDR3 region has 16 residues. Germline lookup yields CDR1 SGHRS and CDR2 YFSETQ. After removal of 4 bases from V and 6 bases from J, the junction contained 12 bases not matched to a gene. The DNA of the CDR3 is TGCGCCAGCAGCCCTAGTCCCGGGACAGGGGCGCATGGCTACACCTTC. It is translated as CASSPSPGTGAHGYTF.

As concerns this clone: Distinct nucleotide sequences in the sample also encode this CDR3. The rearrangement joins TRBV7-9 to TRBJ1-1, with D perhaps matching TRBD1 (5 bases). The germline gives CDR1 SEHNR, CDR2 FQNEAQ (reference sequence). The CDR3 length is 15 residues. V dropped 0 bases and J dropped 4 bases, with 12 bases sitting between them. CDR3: CASSLARGGGTEAFF. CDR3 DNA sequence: TGTGCCAGCAGCTTAGCGCGGGGGGGTGGCACTGAAGCTTTCTTT.

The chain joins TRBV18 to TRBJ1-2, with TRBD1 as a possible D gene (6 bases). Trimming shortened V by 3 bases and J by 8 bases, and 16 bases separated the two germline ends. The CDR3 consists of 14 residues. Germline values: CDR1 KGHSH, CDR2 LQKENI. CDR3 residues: CASSPKDNRVGYTF. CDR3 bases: TGTGCCAGCTCACCCAAGGACAACAGGGTCGGCTACACCTTC.

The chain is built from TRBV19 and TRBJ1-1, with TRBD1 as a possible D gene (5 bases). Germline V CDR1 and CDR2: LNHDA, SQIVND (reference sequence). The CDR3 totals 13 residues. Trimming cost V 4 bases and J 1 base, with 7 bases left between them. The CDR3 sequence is CASSNGQNTEAFF. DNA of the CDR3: TGTGCCAGTAGTAACGGACAGAACACTGAAGCTTTCTTT. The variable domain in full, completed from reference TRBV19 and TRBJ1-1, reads DGGITQSPKYLFRKEGQNVTLSCEQNLNHDAMYWYRQDPGQGLRLIYYSQIVNDFQKGDIAEGYSVSREKKESFPLTVTSAQKNPTAFYLCASSNGQNTEAFFGQGTRLTVV.

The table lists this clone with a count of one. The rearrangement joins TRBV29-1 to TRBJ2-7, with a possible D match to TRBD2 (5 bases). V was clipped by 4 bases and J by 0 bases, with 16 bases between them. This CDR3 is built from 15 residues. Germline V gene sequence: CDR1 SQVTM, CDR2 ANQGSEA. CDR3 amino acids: CSVVGWADFSYEQYF. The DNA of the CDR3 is TGCAGCGTTGTGGGTTGGGCGGACTTCTCCTACGAGCAGTACTTC.

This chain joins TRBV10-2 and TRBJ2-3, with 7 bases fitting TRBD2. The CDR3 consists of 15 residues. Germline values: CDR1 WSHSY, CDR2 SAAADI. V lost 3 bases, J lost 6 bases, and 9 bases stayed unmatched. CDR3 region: CASSDVGGTRDTQYF. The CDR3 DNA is TGCGCCAGCAGTGATGTGGGAGGGACCAGGGATACGCAGTATTTT.

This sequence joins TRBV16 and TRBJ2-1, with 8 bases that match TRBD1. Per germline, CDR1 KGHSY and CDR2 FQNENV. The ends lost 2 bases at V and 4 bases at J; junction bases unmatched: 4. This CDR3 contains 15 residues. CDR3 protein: CASSQQGQGYNEQFF. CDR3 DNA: TGTGCCAGCAGCCAACAAGGACAGGGATACAATGAGCAGTTCTTC.

DNA for the CDR3: TGTGCCAGCAGCTTGGGGCAGGGGCCTTGGGGCTACACCTTC. Translating gives CASSLGQGPWGYTF. V usage is TRBV5-6 and J usage is TRBJ1-2; perhaps TRBD1 as D (6 bases). CDR1 and CDR2 from the germline V gene are SGHDT and YYEEEE. The CDR3 consists of 14 residues. V gave up 0 bases and J gave up 8 bases, with 14 bases separating them. The complete variable domain, with remaining parts taken from reference TRBV5-6 and TRBJ1-2, reads DAGVTQSPTHLIKTRGQQVTLRCSPKSGHDTVSWYQQALGQGPQFIFQYYEEEERQRGNFPDRFSGHQFPNYSSELNVNALLLGDSALYLCASSLGQGPWGYTFGSGTRLTVV.

As DNA, the CDR3 is TGTGCCAGTAGTATAAGAGGGCAGGGGATAGAGGACAATGAGCAGTTCTTC. It codes for CASSIRGQGIEDNEQFF. The chain combines TRBV19 with TRBJ2-1; a weak D match, TRBD1 (6 bases). The V end lost 2 bases, the J end lost 5 bases, and 19 bases lay between the germline ends. Germline CDR1 and CDR2: LNHDA and SQIVND (reference sequence). This CDR3 comprises 17 residues.

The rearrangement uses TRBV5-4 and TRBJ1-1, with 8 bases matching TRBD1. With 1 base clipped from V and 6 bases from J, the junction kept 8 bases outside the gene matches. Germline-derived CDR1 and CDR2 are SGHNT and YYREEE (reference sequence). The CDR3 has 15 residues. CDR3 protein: CASSLITRGQSEAFF. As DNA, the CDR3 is TGTGCCAGCAGCTTGATCACCAGGGGGCAATCTGAAGCTTTCTTT.

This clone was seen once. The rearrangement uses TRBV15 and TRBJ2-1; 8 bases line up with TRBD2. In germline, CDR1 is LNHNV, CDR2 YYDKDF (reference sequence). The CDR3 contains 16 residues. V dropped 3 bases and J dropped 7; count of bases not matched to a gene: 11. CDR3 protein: CATSSHGTASGNEQFF. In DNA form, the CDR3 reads TGTGCCACCAGCAGCCATGGGACGGCTAGCGGGAATGAGCAGTTCTTC. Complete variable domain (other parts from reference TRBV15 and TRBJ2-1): DAMVIQNPRYQVTQFGKPVTLSCSQTLNHNVMYWYQQKSSQAPKLLFHYYDKDFNNEADTPDNFQSRRPNTSFCFLDIRSPGLGDTAMYLCATSSHGTASGNEQFFGPGTRLTVL.

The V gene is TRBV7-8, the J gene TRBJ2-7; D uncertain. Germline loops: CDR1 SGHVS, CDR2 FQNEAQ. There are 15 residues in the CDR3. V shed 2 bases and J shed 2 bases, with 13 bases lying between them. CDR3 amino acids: CASSLSQEFPYEQYF. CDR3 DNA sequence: TGTGCCAGCAGCTTAAGCCAGGAATTCCCCTACGAGCAGTACTTC.

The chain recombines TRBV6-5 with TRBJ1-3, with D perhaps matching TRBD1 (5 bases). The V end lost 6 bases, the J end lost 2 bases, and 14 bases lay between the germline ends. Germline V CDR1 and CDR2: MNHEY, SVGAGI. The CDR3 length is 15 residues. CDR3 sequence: CASSGSRVAGNTIYF. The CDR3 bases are TGTGCCAGCAGCGGGTCCAGGGTGGCTGGAAACACCATATATTTT.